The next 23 T cell receptor beta chains were all read from a single sample in a study of cytomegalovirus exposure and HLA in healthy donors. The PCR used 60 Vbeta and 13 Jbeta primers. The data were produced by immunoSEQ multiplex PCR, yet TCRdb's version contains in-frame clones alone and is incomplete. Altogether roughly 160,000 clones are present, roughly 83% being singletons, with the ten largest covering around 0.97%. Sequenced input: PBMCs. The receptors here all came from a man under 40 in good health and CMV-seronegative.

The J gene is TRBJ1-1, the V gene TRBV5-1; D ambiguous. This CDR3 region has 14 residues. Per germline, CDR1 SGHRS and CDR2 YFSETQ. V was trimmed by 0 bases and J by 6 bases, leaving 12 bases between them. CDR3 sequence (DNA): TGCGCCAGCAGCTTGGATAGGTTCGGGGCTGAAGCTTTCTTT. The encoded protein is CASSLDRFGAEAFF.

CDR3 residues: CASSDDQGAPYEQYF. DNA for the CDR3: TGTGCCAGCAGTGACGATCAGGGGGCTCCCTACGAGCAGTACTTC. The genes are TRBV6-1 and TRBJ2-5, with 8 bases matching TRBD1. Gene TRBJ2-7 matches the end of the DNA better, so the J call may be wrong. The CDR3 is made up of 15 amino acids. CDR1 MNHNS and CDR2 SASEGT come from the germline V gene.

The chain is built from TRBV7-9 and TRBJ2-7, with D perhaps matching TRBD1 (5 bases). Germline V gene sequence: CDR1 SEHNR, CDR2 FQNEAQ (reference sequence). With 0 bases removed from V and 5 bases from J, the gap between germline ends came to 14 bases. The CDR3 length is 15 residues. The CDR3 spells CASSLAGLQVNEQYF. DNA for the CDR3: TGTGCCAGCAGCTTAGCGGGTCTACAGGTAAACGAGCAGTACTTC. Using reference TRBV7-9 and TRBJ2-7 for the parts outside the CDR3, the full variable domain is DTGVSQNPRHKITKRGQNVTFRCDPISEHNRLYWYRQTLGQGPEFLTYFQNEAQLEKSRLLSDRFSAERPKGSFSTLEIQRTEQGDSAMYLCASSLAGLQVNEQYFGPGTRLTVT.

This sequence joins TRBV2 and TRBJ1-2; D possibly corresponds to TRBD1 (5 bases). Germline V gives CDR1 SNHLY, CDR2 FYNNEI. V was clipped by 7 bases and J by 8 bases, with 17 bases between them. The CDR3 length is 13 residues. The CDR3 sequence is CASKGPSQGGYTF. The DNA of the CDR3 is TGTGCCAGCAAGGGGCCATCCCAGGGCGGCTACACCTTC.

This sequence joins TRBV6-6 and TRBJ2-1; perhaps TRBD1 as D (5 bases). The CDR3 is 16 residues long. The V gene lost 2 bases and the J gene lost 1 base, with 12 bases spanning the gap. Per the germline V gene, CDR1 is MNHNY and CDR2 is SVGAGI (reference sequence). The CDR3 DNA reads TGTGCCAGCAGTTACGGCCAGGGTGGGTCCTACAATGAGCAGTTCTTC. It is translated as CASSYGQGGSYNEQFF.

The CDR3 protein is CASSLTRASFQYF. The DNA of the CDR3 is TGTGCCAGCAGCTTAACTAGGGCCTCTTTTCAGTACTTC. This chain connects TRBV14 to TRBJ2-5; D may be TRBD2 (5 bases). In germline, CDR1 is SGHDN, CDR2 FVKESK. The germline V and J ends were trimmed by 5 bases and 11 bases, with 18 bases remaining between them. The CDR3 extends over 13 amino acids.

This rearrangement joins TRBV6-5 to TRBJ1-2; 7 bases align to TRBD1. Germline V lookup: CDR1 MNHEY, CDR2 SVGAGI. The CDR3 covers 14 residues. Trimming at V came to 5 bases and at J to 8 bases, leaving 11 bases not matched to a gene. The DNA of the CDR3 is TGTGCCAGCAGTGAACCCGGGACAGCCACGGGCTACACCTTC. This codes for CASSEPGTATGYTF.

The chain carries TRBV19 and TRBJ2-3; tentative D call: TRBD2 (5 bases). The germline V gene has CDR1 LNHDA and CDR2 SQIVND (reference sequence). CDR3 size: 14 residues. Trimming shortened V by 4 bases and J by 2 bases, and 10 bases separated the two germline ends. The CDR3 reads CASSRRANTDTQYF. The CDR3 DNA follows: TGTGCCAGTAGTAGGCGGGCTAACACAGATACGCAGTATTTT.

V and J are TRBV6-5 and TRBJ2-5; 7 bases line up with TRBD1. This CDR3 contains 15 residues. V lost 5 bases and J lost 5; bases outside the gene matches: 11. CDR1 and CDR2 (germline): MNHEY, SVGAGI. The CDR3 DNA reads TGTGCCAGCAGTAGAATAACAGGGGTAGGGGAGACCCAGTACTTC. It specifies CASSRITGVGETQYF.

This chain joins TRBV7-2 and TRBJ1-1; no clear D gene. The CDR3 has 12 residues. V was shortened by 5 bases and J by 3 bases, with 7 bases between the two germline ends. Germline-derived CDR1 and CDR2 are SGHTA and FQGNSA. The CDR3 nucleotides read TGTGCCAGCAGCACATCGTACACTGAAGCTTTCTTT. It codes for CASSTSYTEAFF.

The chain employs TRBV15 and TRBJ2-5, with 7 positions matching TRBD1. The J call may be faulty, since TRBJ2-7 better matches the DNA end. The germline V gene encodes CDR1 LNHNV and CDR2 YYDKDF (reference sequence). This CDR3 region has 17 residues. Here the CDR3 DNA reads TGTGCCACCAGCAGAGACCTGGACACGACAGGGATCTACGAGCAGTACTTC. Its protein product is CATSRDLDTTGIYEQYF.

The rearrangement joins TRBV30 to TRBJ2-3, with a weak D call TRBD2 (5 bases). Per the germline V gene, CDR1 is GTSNPN and CDR2 is SVGIG (reference sequence). Between the trimmed V and J ends, which lost 1 base and 3 bases, there was a span of 20 bases. The CDR3 length is 17 residues. The CDR3 loop reads CAWSATDTGTPTDTQYF. CDR3 DNA: TGTGCCTGGAGTGCCACTGACACGGGAACGCCTACAGATACGCAGTATTTT.

This chain links TRBV6-1 with TRBJ2-5; D is ambiguous. The length of the CDR3 is 12 residues. CDR1 is MNHNS, CDR2 SASEGT, per germline. V was clipped by 6 bases and J by 1 base, with 6 bases between them. CDR3 nucleotide sequence: TGTGCCAGCAGCCTGTTCCAAGAGACCCAGTACTTC. The encoded protein is CASSLFQETQYF.

On this clone: This CDR3 is also generated by other DNA sequences in the sample. J is TRBJ2-1 and V is TRBV6-5; D is ambiguous. Deletions cut 0 bases from V and 7 bases from J, with 7 bases between. The germline V gene has CDR1 MNHEY and CDR2 SVGAGI. This CDR3 has 13 amino acids. CDR3 sequence (DNA): TGTGCCAGCAGTTACTCGAGGCGGAATGAGCAGTTCTTC. Its translation: CASSYSRRNEQFF.

The chain has TRBV10-3 and TRBJ1-1; TRBD1 is a possible D gene (6 bases). The V and J ends lost 4 bases and 4 bases respectively, with 13 bases between them. The length of the CDR3 is 14 residues. Germline V gene sequence: CDR1 ENHRY, CDR2 SYGVKD. The CDR3 here is CAISAGQSVTEAFF. The CDR3, as DNA: TGTGCCATCAGTGCGGGACAATCGGTCACTGAAGCTTTCTTT.

The gene calls are TRBV20-1 and TRBJ2-5; the D gene is possibly TRBD2 (5 bases). The germline V and J ends were trimmed by 6 bases and 5 bases, with 10 bases remaining between them. Germline V gene sequence: CDR1 DFQATT, CDR2 SNEGSKA (reference sequence). The CDR3 has 11 amino acids. The CDR3 nucleotides read TGCAGTGCCACCTCGGGGGAGACCCAGTACTTC. This codes for CSATSGETQYF.

J is TRBJ2-3 and V is TRBV5-8; D perhaps matches TRBD1 (6 bases). The length of the CDR3 is 17 residues. The germline V and J ends were trimmed by 1 base and 0 bases, with 15 bases remaining between them. Germline V gene sequence: CDR1 SGHTS, CDR2 YDEGEE. The CDR3 is CASSLIPRGTSTDTQYF. CDR3 nucleotides: TGTGCCAGCAGCTTGATCCCCAGGGGTACTAGCACAGATACGCAGTATTTT.

A remark on this clone: At one of its ends the junction is not consistent with the germline gene, which may arise from a read error. V gene TRBV6-5 combines with J gene TRBJ2-5; TRBD2 matches 9 bases. Per the germline V gene, CDR1 is MNHEY and CDR2 is SVGAGI. CDR3 length: 15 amino acids. The CDR3 reads CASSYWREGQGTQYF. DNA for the CDR3: TGTGCCAGCAGTTACTGGCGGGAGGGCCAAGGGACCCAGTACTTC.

This sequence joins TRBV10-1 and TRBJ2-2, with TRBD2 matching over 7 bases. The germline gives CDR1 WNHNN, CDR2 SYGVQD (reference sequence). This CDR3 has 13 amino acids. Trimming cost V 8 bases and J 3 bases; bases outside gene matches: 3. The CDR3 here is CASGTTHTGELFF. The CDR3 region has the DNA TGCGCCAGCGGGACTACACACACCGGGGAGCTGTTTTTT.

The J gene is TRBJ2-2, the V gene TRBV28, with TRBD2 identical over 10 bases. The CDR3 totals 16 residues. V lost 2 bases and J lost 5; bases outside the gene matches: 5. Germline V gene sequence: CDR1 MDHEN, CDR2 SYDVKM. CDR3 sequence (DNA): TGTGCCAGCAGTTTAGGGCTAGCGGGGGTGACCGGGGAGCTGTTTTTT. Translating gives CASSLGLAGVTGELFF. Full variable domain (outside the CDR3, taken from reference TRBV28 and TRBJ2-2): DVKVTQSSRYLVKRTGEKVFLECVQDMDHENMFWYRQDPGLGLRLIYFSYDVKMKEKGDIPEGYSVSREKKERFSLILESASTNQTSMYLCASSLGLAGVTGELFFGEGSRLTVL.

In this sample, this clone turned up a few times. This chain connects TRBV18 to TRBJ1-5; 11 nucleotides match TRBD1. The CDR3 extends over 14 amino acids. With V trimmed by 5 bases and J by 6 bases, 3 bases remained unmatched. Germline V gene data show CDR1 as KGHSH and CDR2 as LQKENI. CDR3 loop: CASSEDRGLQPQHF. In DNA, the CDR3 is TGTGCCAGCTCAGAGGACAGGGGGCTTCAGCCCCAGCATTTT.

V and J are TRBV28 and TRBJ1-1; D is perhaps TRBD1 (5 bases). Germline V gene sequence: CDR1 MDHEN, CDR2 SYDVKM. Trimming pared 3 bases from V and 7 bases from J, leaving 9 bases between. The CDR3 has 12 residues. CDR3 loop: CASSFGQGEAFF. Written as DNA, the CDR3 is TGTGCCAGCAGTTTCGGTCAGGGTGAAGCTTTCTTT.

This clone has a single count. This chain joins TRBV28 and TRBJ1-2, with D possibly being TRBD1 (6 bases). The germline CDR1 and CDR2 sequences are MDHEN and SYDVKM. V was clipped by 7 bases and J by 4 bases, with 13 bases between them. The CDR3 is 13 amino acids. This CDR3 reads CASIPDSLYGYTF. DNA of the CDR3: TGTGCCAGCATTCCGGACAGCCTCTATGGCTACACCTTC.